Listed here are 27 T cell receptor beta chains from one sample, sequenced in a study of blood T cell repertoires in COVID-19 (dated by TCRdb to the early 2020s). To prepare the library, the immunoSEQ multiplex PCR assay was applied. The clones in this table, taken by TCRdb from immuneACCESS, are in-frame only. Not every clone is retained; where verified, under half of the shortfall comes from an unresolved V gene, and the cause of the rest is unknown. The sample profile shows 300,000 to 400,000 clones; around 83% of them were found once. The ten largest clones take up roughly 3% of the sample. The sample consisted of peripheral blood. These receptor sequences come from a man aged 30-40 years with active or convalescent COVID-19.

V and J are TRBV7-9 and TRBJ1-6; D call uncertain. This CDR3 comprises 15 residues. Germline CDR1 SEHNR, CDR2 FQNEAQ (reference sequence). The V gene lost 4 bases and the J gene lost 4 bases, with 11 bases spanning the gap. CDR3 region: CASSSVGSYNSPLHF. The CDR3 coding sequence is TGTGCCAGCAGCTCCGTCGGGTCTTATAATTCACCCCTCCACTTT. The full variable domain, completed using reference TRBV7-9 and TRBJ1-6, is DTGVSQNPRHKITKRGQNVTFRCDPISEHNRLYWYRQTLGQGPEFLTYFQNEAQLEKSRLLSDRFSAERPKGSFSTLEIQRTEQGDSAMYLCASSSVGSYNSPLHFGNGTRLTVT.

This clone was observed a handful of times. This sequence joins TRBV9 and TRBJ1-6; D is perhaps TRBD1 (6 bases). Between the trimmed V and J ends, which lost 3 bases and 7 bases, there was a span of 17 bases. The germline V gene encodes CDR1 SGDLS and CDR2 YYNGEE. The CDR3 sequence is 16 residues long. CDR3 DNA: TGTGCCAGCAGCGAACAGGGCGCCGGAATCAATTCACCCCTCCACTTT. Encoded protein: CASSEQGAGINSPLHF.

This clone has ten or more counts. J is TRBJ2-1 and V is TRBV5-1; a possible D gene is TRBD1 (5 bases). V was shortened by 4 bases and J by 2 bases, with 16 bases between the two germline ends. This CDR3 is built from 16 residues. Germline V gene sequence: CDR1 SGHRS, CDR2 YFSETQ. The CDR3 nucleotides read TGCGCCAGCAGCCTCGCCGAAAGACAGACCTACAATGAGCAGTTCTTC. This translates into CASSLAERQTYNEQFF.

This rearrangement joins TRBV7-8 to TRBJ2-3; weak D call: TRBD2 (6 bases). Germline-derived CDR1 and CDR2 are SGHVS and FQNEAQ. With 2 bases removed from V and 6 bases from J, the gap between germline ends came to 9 bases. The CDR3 runs to 13 residues. The CDR3 region has the DNA TGTGCCAGCAGCTTATCGGGAGCTGATACGCAGTATTTT. Translated: CASSLSGADTQYF.

This clone was observed a few times. CDR3: CASTGGSYEQYF. CDR3 nucleotide sequence: TGTGCCAGCACAGGGGGCTCCTACGAGCAGTACTTC. This rearrangement joins TRBV12-3 or TRBV12-4 to TRBJ2-7; 7 nucleotides agree with TRBD1. The J segment lost 0 bases and the V segment lost 7 bases, leaving 0 bases of the junction unmatched. CDR3 size: 12 residues.

The gene calls are TRBV7-2 and TRBJ2-3; 7 bases map to TRBD2. This CDR3 comprises 15 residues. Germline assignment: CDR1 SGHTA and CDR2 FQGNSA. The junction had 7 bases not matched to a gene; V was cut back by 3 bases and J by 4 bases. The DNA of the CDR3 is TGTGCCAGCAGCTTCTCTAGCCGGGGGGCAGATACGCAGTATTTT. This translates into CASSFSSRGADTQYF.

The V and J genes are TRBV5-4 and TRBJ2-7, with TRBD2 identical over 15 bases. CDR1 SGHNT and CDR2 YYREEE come from the germline V gene (reference sequence). The CDR3 spans 19 residues. With V trimmed by 4 bases and J by 4 bases, 15 bases remained unmatched. CDR3 region: CASSLGLAGGSSFPYEQYF. Here the CDR3 DNA reads TGTGCCAGCAGCCTTGGACTAGCGGGGGGGTCTTCATTTCCGTACGAGCAGTACTTC.

The chain combines TRBV6-5 with TRBJ1-5, with 7 bases that match TRBD1. Germline assignment: CDR1 MNHEY and CDR2 SVGAGI. V dropped 6 bases and J dropped 4; count of bases not matched to a gene: 9. The CDR3 runs to 15 residues. CDR3 residues: CASRVVAGGNQPQHF. CDR3 bases: TGTGCCAGCAGAGTCGTGGCAGGGGGTAATCAGCCCCAGCATTTT.

The chain combines TRBV27 with TRBJ2-2; TRBD1 might be the D (5 bases). The CDR3 has 16 amino acids. V was pared by 3 bases and J by 1 base, with 12 bases between. Per the germline V gene, CDR1 is MNHEY and CDR2 is SMNVEV (reference sequence). Here the CDR3 DNA reads TGTGCCAGCAGTTTTGACAGCTCGCAGAACACCGGGGAGCTGTTTTTT. Its translation: CASSFDSSQNTGELFF.

This clone was counted once. The chain carries TRBV13 and TRBJ2-1, with TRBD1 matching 11 bases. Germline V gene data show CDR1 as PRHDT and CDR2 as FYEKMQ (reference sequence). The CDR3 is 15 amino acids. Trimming removed 0 bases from V and 6 bases from J; junction bases left unmatched: 1. Here the CDR3 DNA reads TGTGCCAGCAGCTTAGGGGACAGGGGGCCCAATGAGCAGTTCTTC. Its protein product is CASSLGDRGPNEQFF.

The genes are TRBV30 and TRBJ1-4, with a possible D match to TRBD1 (5 bases). Germline V lookup: CDR1 GTSNPN, CDR2 SVGIG (reference sequence). The CDR3 loop spans 14 amino acids. Trimming took 0 bases from V and 5 from J, leaving 10 bases between them. The CDR3 sequence: CAWSVGAGNEKLFF. The CDR3 DNA reads TGTGCCTGGAGTGTAGGGGCCGGGAATGAAAAACTGTTTTTT.

The chain carries TRBV4-1 and TRBJ2-1, with a possible D match to TRBD1 (6 bases). The germline V gene encodes CDR1 MGHRA and CDR2 YSYEKL. The V end was cut by 4 bases, the J end by 5 bases, with 12 bases between. The CDR3 loop spans 14 amino acids. The CDR3 is CASSPLGGHNEQFF. CDR3 sequence (DNA): TGCGCCAGCAGCCCCTTAGGGGGTCACAATGAGCAGTTCTTC.

This clone was found a few times. In DNA form, the CDR3 reads TGCAGCGTTGGGGGTAGCGGACCCTACAATGAGCAGTTCTTC. Its translation: CSVGGSGPYNEQFF. The rearrangement joins TRBV29-1 to TRBJ2-1, with D possibly TRBD2 on 6 matching bases. CDR1 SQVTM and CDR2 ANQGSEA come from the germline V gene. The CDR3 sequence is 14 residues long. Trimming stripped 4 bases from V and 2 bases from J, with 12 bases between.

The V call is TRBV5-4, the J call TRBJ2-3, with a weak D call TRBD2 (6 bases). The CDR3 sequence is 17 residues long. The germline CDR1 and CDR2 sequences are SGHNT and YYREEE (reference sequence). Trimming removed 4 bases at V and 0 bases at J, with 18 bases between. The CDR3 is CASSTPGGSGSTDTQYF. CDR3 nucleotides: TGTGCCAGCAGCACCCCTGGTGGTAGCGGAAGCACAGATACGCAGTATTTT.

This sequence joins TRBV6-1 and TRBJ2-7; 7 nucleotides line up with TRBD2. CDR3 size: 16 residues. The V segment lost 2 bases and the J segment 11 bases; nucleotides outside the gene matches: 18. Germline-derived CDR1 and CDR2 are MNHNS and SASEGT. This CDR3 reads CASSEHSGGGSGSEYF. Here the CDR3 DNA reads TGTGCCAGCAGTGAACATTCGGGAGGAGGGTCGGGGTCGGAGTACTTC.

The CDR3 region has the DNA TGTGCCAGCGGTTCCGCCGGGGTCGACGAGCAGTACTTC. Translating gives CASGSAGVDEQYF. The V and J genes are TRBV27 and TRBJ2-7; TRBD2 is a possible D gene (5 bases). This CDR3 comprises 13 residues. Germline V gene lookup returns CDR1 MNHEY and CDR2 SMNVEV (reference sequence). Trimming removed 8 bases from V and 5 bases from J, with 16 bases in between.

V usage is TRBV29-1 and J usage is TRBJ2-1; TRBD2 agrees at 9 bases. V was clipped by 7 bases and J by 2 bases; unmatched bases: 21. Germline CDR1 is SQVTM and CDR2 is ANQGSEA. The CDR3 is made up of 19 amino acids. The CDR3 region is CSGERNSGRTGGTYNEQFF. Here the CDR3 DNA reads TGCAGCGGCGAGCGCAATAGCGGGAGAACGGGTGGGACCTACAATGAGCAGTTCTTC.

The chain links TRBV7-9 to TRBJ2-1, with 8 bases identical to TRBD1. J gave up 7 bases and V 4 bases, and 12 bases lay outside the gene matches. In germline, CDR1 is SEHNR, CDR2 FQNEAQ (reference sequence). The CDR3 runs to 16 residues. The CDR3 loop reads CASSSPPGQEGNEQFF. CDR3 DNA sequence: TGTGCCAGCAGCTCACCCCCGGGACAGGAGGGTAATGAGCAGTTCTTC.

The CDR3 DNA reads TGTGCCACGGCGACTAGCGGGAGGTCCCTTCGTGAGCAGTTCTTC. It yields the protein CATATSGRSLREQFF. This chain links TRBV10-3 with TRBJ2-1; TRBD2 matches 13 bases. Germline V gives CDR1 ENHRY, CDR2 SYGVKD. J lost 9 bases, V lost 10 bases, and 12 bases had no gene match. This CDR3 comprises 15 residues.

This clone was observed once. The chain uses TRBV19 and TRBJ2-1; 9 bases match TRBD1. Per germline, CDR1 LNHDA and CDR2 SQIVND (reference sequence). The CDR3 has 16 residues. V shed 3 bases and J 7 bases; nucleotides not matched to a gene: 10. The CDR3 region has the DNA TGTGCCAGTAGTATTGGGACAGGGTATCCTACTAATGAGCAGTTCTTC. This sequence encodes CASSIGTGYPTNEQFF.

The V call is TRBV7-2, the J call TRBJ1-5; TRBD1 matches at 7 bases. This CDR3 region has 15 residues. V dropped 4 bases and J dropped 4; count of bases not matched to a gene: 7. Germline V CDR1 and CDR2: SGHTA, FQGNSA. The CDR3 DNA is TGTGCCAGCAGCTGGTACGACAGGGTGAATCAGCCCCAGCATTTT. Its protein product is CASSWYDRVNQPQHF. The whole variable domain, filled in from reference TRBV7-2 and TRBJ1-5, reads GAGVSQSPSNKVTEKGKDVELRCDPISGHTALYWYRQSLGQGLEFLIYFQGNSAPDKSGLPSDRFSAERTGGSVSTLTIQRTQQEDSAVYLCASSWYDRVNQPQHFGDGTRLSIL.

Only a few counts were recorded for this clone. The chain carries TRBV27 and TRBJ2-1; TRBD2 is a possible D gene (5 bases). V was pared by 6 bases and J by 3 bases, with 9 bases between. Looked up from germline, CDR1 is MNHEY and CDR2 is SMNVEV (reference sequence). CDR3 size: 13 residues. The CDR3 region is CASSTGIYNEQFF. CDR3 in DNA: TGTGCCAGCAGCACCGGGATCTACAATGAGCAGTTCTTC.

This chain links TRBV7-2 with TRBJ1-2; the D is unclear. CDR3 size: 15 residues. In germline, CDR1 is SGHTA, CDR2 FQGNSA. V lost 4 bases to trimming and J lost 0 bases, with 12 bases between them. CDR3 sequence (DNA): TGTGCCAGCAGCTCCTACTCATTGGCTAACTATGGCTACACCTTC. Translating it yields CASSSYSLANYGYTF.

The chain links TRBV21-1 to TRBJ2-7; the table's TRBD2 call for D was not verified on the DNA. TRBV21-1 is an annotated pseudogene. The CDR3 totals 15 residues. CDR3 residues: CASTLRVPIYYEQYF. The CDR3 coding sequence is TGTGCCAGCACGCTCCGGGTCCCCATCTACTACGAGCAGTACTTC.

CDR3 bases: TGTGCCAGCAGCTCTCCGGGACAGGGGCTTATACAGTACTTC. Amino acids: CASSSPGQGLIQYF. V is TRBV5-6 and J is TRBJ2-7; 10 bases line up with TRBD1. The CDR3 is 14 amino acids. V trimming: 3 bases; J trimming: 10 bases; junction bases outside the gene matches: 10. Germline V gene sequence: CDR1 SGHDT, CDR2 YYEEEE.

The chain is built from TRBV23-1 and TRBJ1-1; D not resolved. TRBV23-1 falls under the ORF class, with uncertain function. Trimming took 7 bases from V and 4 from J, leaving 16 bases between them. The CDR3 is 14 residues long. This chain's CDR3 is CASKWPGLGTEAFF. The CDR3 nucleotides read TGCGCCAGCAAATGGCCGGGGTTGGGCACTGAAGCTTTCTTT.

This clone appeared once. This chain joins TRBV4-3 and TRBJ2-7; weak D call: TRBD1 (6 bases). Trimming took off 4 bases at V and 1 base at J, with 17 bases between the two ends. From germline, CDR1 is LGHNA and CDR2 YSLEER. The CDR3 loop spans 16 amino acids. The CDR3 nucleotides are TGCGCCAGCAGCCTATATTTGACAGGTGATTCCTACGAGCAGTACTTC. This gives the protein CASSLYLTGDSYEQYF.